The 10 T cell receptor beta chains in this list originate from one sample, sequenced in a study of somatic mutations in cytotoxic T cells in rheumatoid arthritis. TCRdb's table, derived via immunoSEQ multiplex PCR, lists solely in-frame clones and lacks some. The sample lists roughly 20,000 clones, approximately 83% occurring once. Sample: CD8+ T cells sorted from blood. All receptors derive from an adult with rheumatoid arthritis.

The chain couples TRBV6-5 to TRBJ1-2, with D maybe TRBD1 (6 bases). Deletions cut 5 bases from V and 0 bases from J, with 13 bases between. The length of the CDR3 is 15 residues. Germline assignment: CDR1 MNHEY and CDR2 SVGAGI. This CDR3 reads CASSPRDKPNYGYTF. In DNA, the CDR3 is TGTGCCAGCAGTCCCCGGGACAAGCCTAACTATGGCTACACCTTC.

The CDR3 region is CASGDGGPSGEKLFF. In DNA form, the CDR3 reads TGTGCCAGCGGAGACGGGGGCCCATCGGGCGAAAAACTGTTTTTT. This chain uses TRBV2 with TRBJ1-4, with a possible D match to TRBD1 (6 bases). V gave up 8 bases and J gave up 8 bases, with 21 bases separating them. The CDR3 consists of 15 residues. Looked up from germline, CDR1 is SNHLY and CDR2 is FYNNEI.

The chain couples TRBV7-9 to TRBJ2-7; D not resolved. The CDR3 is made up of 15 amino acids. Germline CDR1 SEHNR, CDR2 FQNEAQ (reference sequence). V lost 5 bases, J lost 2 bases, and 16 bases lay in between. CDR3: CASSPPRGSTYEQYF. As DNA, the CDR3 is TGTGCCAGCAGCCCCCCGAGAGGCAGTACCTACGAGCAGTACTTC.

This chain links TRBV9 with TRBJ1-2; unclear D gene. Germline V gene data show CDR1 as SGDLS and CDR2 as YYNGEE. The CDR3 length is 15 residues. V was cut by 1 base and J by 1 base, with 11 bases left in between. CDR3 loop: CASSVSSDHNYGYTF. Here the CDR3 DNA reads TGTGCCAGCAGCGTAAGCAGTGATCATAACTATGGCTACACCTTC.

The J gene is TRBJ2-2, the V gene TRBV27; 13 nucleotides agree with TRBD2. From germline, CDR1 is MNHEY and CDR2 SMNVEV (reference sequence). There are 17 residues in the CDR3. Trimming took 3 bases from V and 4 from J; bases not matched to a gene: 5. The CDR3: CASSFLTSGGATGELFF. For the CDR3, the DNA is TGTGCCAGCAGTTTCCTTACTAGCGGGGGGGCCACCGGGGAGCTGTTTTTT.

The chain has TRBV2 and TRBJ1-1; D remains ambiguous. The germline V gene encodes CDR1 SNHLY and CDR2 FYNNEI. The CDR3 length is 15 residues. V was pared by 7 bases and J by 0 bases, with 15 bases between. CDR3 nucleotides: TGTGCCAGCACCGGACTCCGCCTTATGAACACTGAAGCTTTCTTT. Amino acid sequence: CASTGLRLMNTEAFF.

The V gene is TRBV6-6, the J gene TRBJ1-3; no clear D gene. The CDR3 consists of 11 residues. Germline CDR1 MNHNY, CDR2 SVGAGI (reference sequence). Trimming took off 6 bases at V and 8 bases at J, with 8 bases between the two ends. The CDR3 is CASSNVYTIYF. CDR3 DNA sequence: TGTGCCAGCAGCAACGTATACACCATATATTTT.

The chain links TRBV9 to TRBJ2-1; 12 bases match TRBD2. The CDR3 length is 20 residues. V shed 3 bases and J 0 bases; nucleotides not matched to a gene: 13. The germline V gene encodes CDR1 SGDLS and CDR2 YYNGEE. CDR3 coding DNA: TGTGCCAGCAGCGAAACTAGCGGGGGGCACCTCGGGGGCTCCTACAATGAGCAGTTCTTC. Translation: CASSETSGGHLGGSYNEQFF.

The V gene is TRBV5-4, the J gene TRBJ1-2; 8 nucleotides line up with TRBD1. This CDR3 has 14 amino acids. Germline values: CDR1 SGHNT, CDR2 YYREEE (reference sequence). V lost 4 bases to trimming and J lost 7 bases; unmatched junction nucleotides: 9. The CDR3: CASSLQGAFGGYTF. The CDR3 DNA reads as TGTGCCAGCAGCCTTCAGGGGGCGTTCGGTGGCTACACCTTC.

This sequence joins TRBV27 and TRBJ2-2; D is perhaps TRBD1 (5 bases). The germline V gene encodes CDR1 MNHEY and CDR2 SMNVEV (reference sequence). The CDR3 length is 16 residues. The V and J ends lost 1 base and 0 bases respectively, with 9 bases between them. CDR3 region: CASSLWGGANTGELFF. In DNA, the CDR3 is TGTGCCAGCAGTTTATGGGGCGGCGCGAACACCGGGGAGCTGTTTTTT.